This T cell receptor beta chain was identified during a study of shared clonotypes between healthy human individuals (dated by TCRdb to 2019 to 2021). Concerning the study at large: The cohort comprised a couple of women and a few men aged 18 to 49 years. For each donor, CD4 naive and CD4 memory were each run on three plates, CD8 naive on two plates, and CD8 memory on one plate. To estimate repertoire size and how much clonotype sharing occurs between individuals, the study deeply sequenced the blood TCR repertoires of a handful of healthy adults. To increase sequencing depth and limit assay-specific biases, different laboratories used diverse techniques to prepare libraries and sequence TCR repertoires. Leukapheresis yielded between about 0.9 and 9 billion PBMCs per donor.

Points on this clone: No antigen is known for it. Base qualities were left out, and no much larger clone turns up one base away.

Using the deep immunoSEQ assay, multiplex PCR amplified TCR CDR3 regions from genomic DNA. Extracted genomic DNA from each cell subset was spread evenly across all wells of several immunoSEQ 96-well plates, with each plate serving as a replicate. Each replicate PCR for sorted subsets received about 180 ng genomic DNA, equal to 30,000 or so T cell genomes. Purified libraries were measured with a Qubit 3.0 fluorometer, size-checked on a Bioanalyzer 2100, and measured again with the KAPA Library Quantification kit. A separate single-read 150-cycle Illumina NextSeq 550 flow cell was used to sequence each immunoSEQ 96-well plate. In the source study's methods: Because only junctional sequences without quality scores were contained in the immunoSEQ output, filtering matching that applied to full-length reads could not be performed. To assign V/J genes and CDR3, sequences were annotated against IMGT germline references using PyIR, a Python wrapper for IgBLAST v1.9. Reads were removed for weak V/J assignments (E-value above 1e-6), missing CDR3, stop codons, out-of-frame junctions, or ambiguous translated residues. V3J clonotypes were defined by identical inferred V gene, J gene, and CDR3 amino acid sequence. Percentage overlap between repertoires was calculated by dividing the number of shared unique clonotypes by the size of the smaller repertoire. Repertoire richness was assessed with RTK rarefaction, the Chao1 estimator, and Recon v2.1 estimates of unobserved clonotypes. Generation probabilities were computed with OLGA for all TCRbeta clonotypes obtained by the gDNA method from several donors. Sourced from immuneACCESS, this table was stored by TCRdb with only in-frame sequences that have V and J called. A share of the clones is absent; for the studies checked, an unresolved V gene accounts for under half, and the remainder has no known explanation. D and trimming come from the DNA, and the V and J calls and clone size come from that table. Here the sample has about 1,800,000 clones; just under 95% occur a single time. The ten largest account for 1.2% of the sample.

V loses 4 bases, J loses 1 base, and the germline ends lie 7 bases apart. As encoded in the germline V gene, CDR1 is WSHSY while CDR2 is SAAADI. The CDR3 covers 13 residues, taking in both the cysteine and the phenylalanine. The kept DNA is CDR3 alone, 39 bases in frame from the first base. CD8 naive samples consisted of CD45RO-negative cells that were positively selected for CCR7, yielding a CD45RA+CCR7+ population without TemRA cells. The donors were healthy, HIV-negative adults with no recently reported acute infections or vaccinations. Only Caucasian adults living in Nashville, Tennessee, USA were represented among the donors. Blood was collected by leukapheresis, and PBMCs were isolated by Ficoll-Histopaque density gradient centrifugation and then cryopreserved in liquid nitrogen vapor phase. Analytical flow cytometry was used to check the purity and quantity of each magnetically sorted T cell population. Each sorted fraction had its genomic DNA isolated and then quantified by UV absorbance on a Nanodrop 2000c.

Beyond this particular receptor, the publication reports: Pairwise subsampling indicated that sequencing depth was expected to affect the degree of clonotype sharing among donors. Sampling was restricted to blood, and TCR repertoires in tissues likely differ from the TCR repertoires found in blood. Naive subsets generally had larger estimated clonotype richness than memory subsets. Even with the large sequencing depth, rarefaction of the sorted-subset datasets indicated that sequencing was incomplete. Clonotypes shared by all four sorted-subset donors showed higher generation probabilities than non-shared clonotypes. The genetic and exposure-history diversity represented was limited by the small number of donors. Sharing across several donors was observed for around 5% of naive CD4, less than 4% of naive CD8, over 2% of memory CD4, and roughly 0.4% of memory CD8 clonotypes.

Material: naive CD8+ T cells sorted from blood. The meaning of the sample's cell subset or site label: CD45RA+CCR7+. The rearranged chain carries TRBV10-2 and TRBJ1-2; the D gene is possibly TRBD1, with 6 bases matching. The source is a man between 18 and 35 years old in good health. At the DNA level, the sequence is TGCGCCAGCAGTGGGGACAATAACTATGGCTACACCTTC. This yields the protein CASSGDNNYGYTF.